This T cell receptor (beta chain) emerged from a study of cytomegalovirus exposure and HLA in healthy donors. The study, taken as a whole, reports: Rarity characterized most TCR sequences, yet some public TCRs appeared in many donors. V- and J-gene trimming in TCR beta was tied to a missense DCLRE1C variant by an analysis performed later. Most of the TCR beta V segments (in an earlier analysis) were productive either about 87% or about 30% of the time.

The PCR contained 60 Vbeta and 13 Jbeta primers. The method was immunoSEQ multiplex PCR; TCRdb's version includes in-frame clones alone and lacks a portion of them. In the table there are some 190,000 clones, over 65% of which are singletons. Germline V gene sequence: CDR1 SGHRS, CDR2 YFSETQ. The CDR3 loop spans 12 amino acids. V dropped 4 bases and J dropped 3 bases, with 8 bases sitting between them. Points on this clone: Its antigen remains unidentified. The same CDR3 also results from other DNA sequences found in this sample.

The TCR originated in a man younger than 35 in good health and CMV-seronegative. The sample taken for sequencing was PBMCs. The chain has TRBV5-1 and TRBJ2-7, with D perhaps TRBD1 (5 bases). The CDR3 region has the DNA TGCGCCAGCAGCCCTGACAGCTACGAGCAGTACTTC. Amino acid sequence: CASSPDSYEQYF.